These 2 T cell receptor beta chains were sequenced from one sample in a study of blood T cell repertoires in COVID-19. TCRdb's copy holds only in-frame clones and misses some; the assay was immunoSEQ multiplex PCR. This table has roughly 190,000 clones, 82% appearing once. The sequencing input was peripheral blood. The source of these receptors is a woman aged 55-75 years with COVID-19, enrolled during active disease.

The chain recombines TRBV28 with TRBJ1-5; the match to TRBD1 covers 8 bases. The junction had 9 bases not matched to a gene; V was cut back by 5 bases and J by 3 bases. The CDR3 length is 16 residues. The germline gives CDR1 MDHEN, CDR2 SYDVKM. The CDR3 coding sequence is TGTGCCAGCAGTCGAACAGGGGGAAGGGCCAATCAGCCCCAGCATTTT. Translation: CASSRTGGRANQPQHF.

The chain's CDR3 is CASSSGLAGGDTQYF. The CDR3 nucleotides are TGTGCCAGCAGCAGCGGACTAGCGGGAGGTGATACGCAGTATTTT. This rearrangement joins TRBV5-4 to TRBJ2-3, with TRBD2 matching 14 bases. The CDR3 loop spans 15 amino acids. The J segment lost 6 bases and the V segment lost 4 bases, leaving 4 bases of the junction unmatched. Germline-derived CDR1 and CDR2 are SGHNT and YYREEE (reference sequence).